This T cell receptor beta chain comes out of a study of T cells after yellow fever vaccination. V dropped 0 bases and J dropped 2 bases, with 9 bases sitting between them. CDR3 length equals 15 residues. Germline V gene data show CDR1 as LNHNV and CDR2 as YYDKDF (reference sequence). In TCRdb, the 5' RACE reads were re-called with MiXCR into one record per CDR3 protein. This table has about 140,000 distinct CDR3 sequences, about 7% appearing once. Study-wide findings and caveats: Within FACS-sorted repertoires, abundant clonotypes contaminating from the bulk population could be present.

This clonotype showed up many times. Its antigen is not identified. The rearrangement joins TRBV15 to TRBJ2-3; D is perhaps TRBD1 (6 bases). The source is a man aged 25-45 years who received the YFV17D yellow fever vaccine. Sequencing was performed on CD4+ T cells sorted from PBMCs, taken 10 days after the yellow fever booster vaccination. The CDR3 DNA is TGTGCCACCAGCAGAGACCGGGACAACACAGATACGCAGTATTTT. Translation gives CATSRDRDNTDTQYF.